Detailed here is one T cell receptor beta chain. Its antigen is as yet unknown. Sequencing was performed with immunoSEQ multiplex PCR; in TCRdb, only in-frame clones are kept and a portion is missing. Of roughly 60,000 clones in the sample, about 73% were seen once. The data were obtained in a study of a mutant IDH1 vaccine in newly diagnosed glioma. Time point reported: week 35, safety follow-up. Each vaccine dose was 300 ug of mutant IDH1 20-mer peptide, with topical imiquimod. The CDR3 contains 17 residues. Per germline, CDR1 MNHNS and CDR2 SASEGT. The J segment lost 5 bases and the V segment lost 3 bases, leaving 8 bases of the junction unmatched.

This TCR was sampled from a middle-aged man with glioma. Sequencing was performed on PBMCs, taken from a glioma patient whose treatment included an IDH1 peptide vaccine. This sequence joins TRBV6-1 and TRBJ2-5; 14 bases fit TRBD2. Written as DNA, the CDR3 is TGTGCCAGCAGTGAGACTAGCGGGGGGGCCGGTGTTGAGACCCAGTACTTC. Translation: CASSETSGGAGVETQYF.